A selection of T cell receptor beta chains follows, all from one sample in a study of blood T cells in healthy people across ages. One entry per CDR3 protein, called by TCRdb with MiXCR from the 5' RACE reads. The sample shows roughly 650,000 distinct CDR3 sequences, about 32% of them seen only once. Sequencing was done on a sample of blood. The receptors were gathered from a woman aged 80 or over in good health. CDR3s include the opening cysteine and the closing phenylalanine or tryptophan. D genes are given only for firm matches. The listing skips clone size in some rows; elsewhere it reads once, few, many or a size class.

d_gene,v_gene,abundance,j_gene,CDR3aa,CDR3nt
-,TRBV7-2,-,TRBJ2-2,CASSLLKSGGELFF,TGTGCCAGCAGCTTGCTGAAGAGCGGCGGGGAGCTGTTTTTT
TRBD1,TRBV28,many,TRBJ1-2,CASSLPGQAAGYGYTF,TGTGCCAGCAGTTTGCCCGGACAGGCCGCTGGCTATGGCTACACCTTC
-,TRBV5-6,many,TRBJ2-4,CASSWVKSLAKNIQYF,TGTGCCAGCAGCTGGGTGAAAAGTCTAGCCAAAAACATTCAGTACTTC
-,TRBV6-5,-,TRBJ2-3,CASSLYRADTQYF,TGTGCCAGCAGCCTTTATCGGGCAGATACGCAGTATTTT
TRBD1,TRBV6-5,-,TRBJ1-1,CASRTKEGAAFF,TGTGCCAGCAGAACTAAAGAGGGGGCAGCTTTCTTT
TRBD1,TRBV4-3,few,TRBJ1-1,CASSHVGQPNTEAFF,TGCGCCAGCAGCCACGTGGGACAGCCGAACACTGAAGCTTTCTTT
-,TRBV19,-,TRBJ1-1,CASSIEGSPNTEAFF,TGTGCCAGTAGTATCGAGGGGTCTCCGAACACTGAAGCTTTCTTT
TRBD1,TRBV20-1,-,TRBJ2-7,CSAWGQFHYEQYF,TGCAGTGCCTGGGGACAGTTCCACTACGAGCAGTACTTC
-,TRBV5-1,many,TRBJ2-3,CASSSPGADTQYF,TGCGCCAGCAGCTCGCCCGGCGCAGATACGCAGTATTTT
-,TRBV30,few,TRBJ2-4,CAWSNREKNIQYF,TGTGCCTGGAGTAACAGGGAGAAAAACATTCAGTACTTC
-,TRBV6-6,few,TRBJ1-1,CASSYSLGNEAFF,TGTGCCAGCAGTTACTCGTTAGGGAATGAAGCTTTCTTT
-,TRBV2,many,TRBJ2-7,CASKGRGIDEQYF,TGTGCCAGCAAGGGCAGGGGAATCGACGAGCAGTACTTC
-,TRBV7-2,-,TRBJ2-1,CASSLGAYREQFF,TGTGCCAGCAGCTTGGGGGCCTACCGTGAGCAGTTCTTC